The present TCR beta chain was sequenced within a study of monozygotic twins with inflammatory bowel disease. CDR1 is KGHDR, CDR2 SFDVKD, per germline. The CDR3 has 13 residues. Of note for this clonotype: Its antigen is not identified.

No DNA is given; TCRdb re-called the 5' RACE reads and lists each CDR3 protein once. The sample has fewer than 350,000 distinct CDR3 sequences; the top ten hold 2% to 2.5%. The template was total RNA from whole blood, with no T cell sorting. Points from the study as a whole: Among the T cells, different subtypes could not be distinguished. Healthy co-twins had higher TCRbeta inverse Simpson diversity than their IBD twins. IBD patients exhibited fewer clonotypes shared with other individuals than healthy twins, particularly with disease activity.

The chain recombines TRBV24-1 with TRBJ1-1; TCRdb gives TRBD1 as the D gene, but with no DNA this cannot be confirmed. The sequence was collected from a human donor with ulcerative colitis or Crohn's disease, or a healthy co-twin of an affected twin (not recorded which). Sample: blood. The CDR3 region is CATKSDRGTEAFF.